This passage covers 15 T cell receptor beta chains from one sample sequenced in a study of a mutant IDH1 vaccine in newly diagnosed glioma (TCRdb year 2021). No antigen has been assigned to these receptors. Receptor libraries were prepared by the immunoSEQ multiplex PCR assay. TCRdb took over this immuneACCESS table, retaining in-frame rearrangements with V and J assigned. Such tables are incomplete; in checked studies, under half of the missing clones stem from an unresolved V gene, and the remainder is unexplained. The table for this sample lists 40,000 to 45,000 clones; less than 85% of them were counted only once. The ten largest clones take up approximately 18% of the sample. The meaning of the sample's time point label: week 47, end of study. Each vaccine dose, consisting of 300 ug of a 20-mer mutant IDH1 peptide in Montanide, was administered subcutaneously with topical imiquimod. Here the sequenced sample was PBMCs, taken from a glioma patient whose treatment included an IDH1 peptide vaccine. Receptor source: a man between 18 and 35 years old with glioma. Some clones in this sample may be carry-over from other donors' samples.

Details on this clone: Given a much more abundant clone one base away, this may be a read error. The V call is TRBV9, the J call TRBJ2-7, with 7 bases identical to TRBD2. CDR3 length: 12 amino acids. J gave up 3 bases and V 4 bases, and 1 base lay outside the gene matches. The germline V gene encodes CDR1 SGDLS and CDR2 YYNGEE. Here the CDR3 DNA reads TGTGCCAGCAGCTCGGGGGGCTACGAGCAGTACTTC. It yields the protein CASSSGGYEQYF.

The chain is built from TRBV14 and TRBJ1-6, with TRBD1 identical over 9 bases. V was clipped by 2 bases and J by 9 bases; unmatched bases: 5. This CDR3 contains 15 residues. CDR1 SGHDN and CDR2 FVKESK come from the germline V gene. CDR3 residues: CASSQFPTGGSPLHF. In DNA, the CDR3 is TGTGCCAGCAGCCAATTCCCGACAGGGGGTTCACCCCTCCACTTT.

CDR3 in DNA: TGTGCCAGCAGCTCCTTTGGTTGGGGGGTTTCCTACGAGCAGTACTTC. Protein: CASSSFGWGVSYEQYF. The V and J genes are TRBV5-6 and TRBJ2-7, with a weak D call TRBD2 (6 bases). The CDR3 is 16 residues long. CDR1 SGHDT and CDR2 YYEEEE come from the germline V gene. V lost 3 bases, J lost 1 base, and 17 bases lay in between. Variable domain in full (rest from reference TRBV5-6 and TRBJ2-7): DAGVTQSPTHLIKTRGQQVTLRCSPKSGHDTVSWYQQALGQGPQFIFQYYEEEERQRGNFPDRFSGHQFPNYSSELNVNALLLGDSALYLCASSSFGWGVSYEQYFGPGTRLTVT.

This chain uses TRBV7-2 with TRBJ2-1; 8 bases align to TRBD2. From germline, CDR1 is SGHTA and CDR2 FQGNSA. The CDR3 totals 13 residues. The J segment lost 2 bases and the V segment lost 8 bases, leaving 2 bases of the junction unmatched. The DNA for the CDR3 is TGTGCCAGCCCAGCGGGAGCCTACAATGAGCAGTTCTTC. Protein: CASPAGAYNEQFF.

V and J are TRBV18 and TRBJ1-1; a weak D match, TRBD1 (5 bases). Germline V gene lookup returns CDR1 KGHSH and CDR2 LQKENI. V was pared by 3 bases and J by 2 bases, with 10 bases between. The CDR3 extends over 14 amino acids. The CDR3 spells CASSPRDGNTEAFF. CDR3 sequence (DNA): TGTGCCAGCTCACCCCGGGACGGAAACACTGAAGCTTTCTTT.

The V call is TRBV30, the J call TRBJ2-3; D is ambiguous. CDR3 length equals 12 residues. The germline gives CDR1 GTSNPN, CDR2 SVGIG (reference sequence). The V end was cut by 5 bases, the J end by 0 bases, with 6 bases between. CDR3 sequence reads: CAWDRSTDTQYF. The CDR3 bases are TGTGCCTGGGACCGTAGCACAGATACGCAGTATTTT.

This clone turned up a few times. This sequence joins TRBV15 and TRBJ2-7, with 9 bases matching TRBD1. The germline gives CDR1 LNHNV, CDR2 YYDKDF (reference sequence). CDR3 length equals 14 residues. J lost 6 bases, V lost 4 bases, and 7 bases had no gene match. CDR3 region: CATSTGTGRGEQYF. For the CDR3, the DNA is TGTGCCACCAGCACAGGGACAGGGAGAGGCGAGCAGTACTTC.

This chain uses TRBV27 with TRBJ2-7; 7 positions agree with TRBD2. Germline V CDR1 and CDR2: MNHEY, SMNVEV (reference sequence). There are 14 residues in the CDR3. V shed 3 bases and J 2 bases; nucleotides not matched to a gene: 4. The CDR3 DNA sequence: TGTGCCAGCAGTTTGGGAGGGAGGGCCTACGAGCAGTACTTC. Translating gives CASSLGGRAYEQYF.

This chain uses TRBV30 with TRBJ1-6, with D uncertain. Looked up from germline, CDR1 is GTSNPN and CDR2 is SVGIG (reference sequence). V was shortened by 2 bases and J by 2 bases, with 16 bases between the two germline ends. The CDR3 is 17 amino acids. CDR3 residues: CAWSRVRSLTYNSPLHF. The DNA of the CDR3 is TGTGCCTGGAGTAGGGTCAGGTCCTTGACCTATAATTCACCCCTCCACTTT.

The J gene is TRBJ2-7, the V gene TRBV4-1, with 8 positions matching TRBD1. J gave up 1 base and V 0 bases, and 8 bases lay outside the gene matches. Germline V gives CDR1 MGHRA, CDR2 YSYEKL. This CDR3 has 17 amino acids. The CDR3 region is CASSQDPGTGVSYEQYF. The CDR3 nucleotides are TGCGCCAGCAGCCAAGACCCCGGGACAGGAGTATCCTACGAGCAGTACTTC.

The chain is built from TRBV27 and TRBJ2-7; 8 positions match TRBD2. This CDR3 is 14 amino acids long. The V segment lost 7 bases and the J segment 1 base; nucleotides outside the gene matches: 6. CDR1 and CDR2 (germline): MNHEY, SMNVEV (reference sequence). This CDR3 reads CASKGLAGSYEQYF. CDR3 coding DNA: TGTGCCAGCAAGGGGTTAGCGGGATCCTACGAGCAGTACTTC.

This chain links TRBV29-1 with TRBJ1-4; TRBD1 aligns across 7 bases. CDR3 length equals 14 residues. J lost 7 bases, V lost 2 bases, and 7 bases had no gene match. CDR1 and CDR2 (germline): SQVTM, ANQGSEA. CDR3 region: CSVERQGEGEKLFF. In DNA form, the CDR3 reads TGCAGCGTTGAAAGACAGGGAGAAGGTGAAAAACTGTTTTTT.

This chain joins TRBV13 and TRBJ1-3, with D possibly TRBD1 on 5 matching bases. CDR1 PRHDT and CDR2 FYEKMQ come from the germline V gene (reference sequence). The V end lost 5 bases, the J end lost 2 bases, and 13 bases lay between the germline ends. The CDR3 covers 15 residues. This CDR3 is CASSPGAWPGNTIYF. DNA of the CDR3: TGTGCCAGCAGCCCTGGGGCTTGGCCTGGAAACACCATATATTTT.

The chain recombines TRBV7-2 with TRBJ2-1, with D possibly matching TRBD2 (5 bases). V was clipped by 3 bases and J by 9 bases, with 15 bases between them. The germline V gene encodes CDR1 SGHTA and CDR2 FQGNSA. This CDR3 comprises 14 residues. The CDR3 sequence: CASSFVPLGVEQFF. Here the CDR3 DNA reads TGTGCCAGCAGCTTCGTACCCCTCGGGGTTGAGCAGTTCTTC.

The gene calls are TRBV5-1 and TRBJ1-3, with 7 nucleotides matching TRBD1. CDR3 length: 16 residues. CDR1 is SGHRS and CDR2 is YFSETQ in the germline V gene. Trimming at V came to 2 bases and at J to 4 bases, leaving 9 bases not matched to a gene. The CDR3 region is CASSLTQGTKGNTIYF. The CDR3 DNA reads TGCGCCAGCAGCTTAACACAGGGGACGAAAGGAAACACCATATATTTT.